These T cell receptor beta chains were read from a single sample in a study of shared clonotypes between healthy human individuals. This table comes from immunoSEQ multiplex PCR, and its TCRdb copy is limited to in-frame clones, with some not included. The repertoire includes approximately 2.5 million clones, approximately 94% of them detected once, and 0.36% sits in the top ten. Material for sequencing was naive CD4+ T cells from PBMCs. These receptors all come from a man aged 18-30 years in good health. Some clones in this sample may be carry-over from other donors' samples. Each CDR3 is given with its conserved first and last residue. The D gene is left open where the match is weak. For some rows the clone size is stated as once, few or many, or as a class when expanded; others skip it.

TRBJ1-1,TRBV5-1,once,TRBD1,TGCGCCAGCAGCTTACCCAGGGGGGGCATGAACACTGAAGCTTTCTTT,CASSLPRGGMNTEAFF
TRBJ2-7,TRBV5-1,NA,NA,TGCGCCAGCAGCTTGGGTGAGGGGCTGGTGTACGAGCAGTACTTC,CASSLGEGLVYEQYF
TRBJ1-1,TRBV5-4,NA,NA,TGTGCCAGCAGCTTTCCCAGCCCGAACACTGAAGCTTTCTTT,CASSFPSPNTEAFF
TRBJ2-7,TRBV29-1,NA,NA,TGCAGCGCCGAGGTTGGTTTAGGCTACGAGCAGTACTTC,CSAEVGLGYEQYF
TRBJ2-1,TRBV28,NA,TRBD2,TGTGCCAGCAGTTCCCAGACTAGCGGGAGGGTACACAATGAGCAGTTCTTC,CASSSQTSGRVHNEQFF
TRBJ2-1,TRBV4-3,NA,NA,TGCGCCAGCAGCCAAGAGAATACTAGGCTTCCGGATGAGCAGTTCTTC,CASSQENTRLPDEQFF
TRBJ1-1,TRBV5-1,few,NA,TGCGCCAGCAGCCTATCAGGAGCCTTGAACACTGAAGCTTTCTTT,CASSLSGALNTEAFF
TRBJ2-3,TRBV6-6,NA,NA,TGTGCCAGCAGTTACACGGGAGCGGATACGCAGTATTTT,CASSYTGADTQYF
TRBJ2-7,TRBV21-1,NA,NA,TGTGCCAGCAGCAAAGAGCGCAACGGACGGCTTGGAGACGAGCAGTACTTC,CASSKERNGRLGDEQYF
TRBJ1-3,TRBV4-3,once,NA,TGCGCCAGCAGCCAAGAGGGGGGGGCGCGGAACACCATATATTTT,CASSQEGGARNTIYF
TRBJ2-5,TRBV5-5,NA,NA,TGTGCCAGCAGCCATGGCGGAGGGACCCAGTACTTC,CASSHGGGTQYF
TRBJ2-5,TRBV7-9,NA,NA,TGTGCCAGCAGCTTAACCAGGGTCCAAGAGACCCAGTACTTC,CASSLTRVQETQYF
TRBJ2-2,TRBV28,NA,NA,TGTGCCAGCAGTTTTGGGGGGCCGAACACCGGGGAGCTGTTTTTT,CASSFGGPNTGELFF
TRBJ2-5,TRBV11-2,NA,NA,TGTGCCAGCAGCTTAGTTGTAGGACTACCGTCGGGAGAGACCCAGTACTTC,CASSLVVGLPSGETQYF
TRBJ2-3,TRBV7-9,few,TRBD1,TGTGCCAGCAGCACCGGGACAGGGGGCACAGATACGCAGTATTTT,CASSTGTGGTDTQYF
TRBJ2-7,TRBV28,NA,NA,TGTGCCAGCAGTTCCCTAGGGAGAGAGCAGTACTTC,CASSSLGREQYF
TRBJ1-5,TRBV6-1,NA,NA,TGTGCCAGCAGCGACTTAGGACATTTCAATCAGCCCCAGCATTTT,CASSDLGHFNQPQHF
TRBJ1-2,TRBV6-5,NA,TRBD1,TGTGCCAGCAGTGGACAGGGGGGTGGCTACACCTTC,CASSGQGGGYTF
TRBJ2-5,TRBV9,NA,TRBD1,TGTGCCAGCAGCGAGAGGGGACAGGTGGGGGGAGAGACCCAGTACTTC,CASSERGQVGGETQYF
TRBJ2-7,TRBV4-3,NA,NA,TGCGCCAGCAGCCAAGGGTTACGTCCCATCGCCGGGTACGAGCAGTACTTC,CASSQGLRPIAGYEQYF
TRBJ2-6,TRBV6-6,NA,NA,TGTGCCAGCAGCCCGACAGCTGGGGCCAACGTCCTGACTTTC,CASSPTAGANVLTF
TRBJ1-1,TRBV19,NA,NA,TGTGCCAGTAGGCCGAATATGAACACTGAAGCTTTCTTT,CASRPNMNTEAFF
TRBJ1-2,TRBV19,NA,TRBD1,TGTGCCAGTAGTAGACAGGGTCGGATCGGTCTTGGCTACACCTTC,CASSRQGRIGLGYTF
TRBJ1-3,TRBV9,once,NA,TGTGCCAGCAGCGTAGTGGAGGGAGACACCATATATTTT,CASSVVEGDTIYF
TRBJ2-2,TRBV11-2,NA,NA,TGTGCCAGCAGCCCGGTTCATGGCGCCGGGGAGCTGTTTTTT,CASSPVHGAGELFF
TRBJ1-1,TRBV7-9,NA,NA,TGTGCCAGCAGCTTAAAGGCCCTGAACACTGAAGCTTTCTTT,CASSLKALNTEAFF
TRBJ2-7,TRBV2,once,NA,TGTGCCAGCAGTGAAGAGGGGGGGTCCGAGCAGTACTTC,CASSEEGGSEQYF
TRBJ2-7,TRBV2,NA,NA,TGTGCCAGCAGTCCCCTAAGGGAGCAGTACTTC,CASSPLREQYF
TRBJ2-5,TRBV9,NA,NA,TGTGCCAGCAGCGTAGATGTTAGCGGTCCAGAGACCCAGTACTTC,CASSVDVSGPETQYF
TRBJ1-5,TRBV19,few,NA,TGTGCCAGTAGTTCGCGAGTTAGCAATCAGCCCCAGCATTTT,CASSSRVSNQPQHF
TRBJ1-1,TRBV6-5,few,NA,TGTGCCAGCAGGCCGCCGGGACCGCACACTGAAGCTTTCTTT,CASRPPGPHTEAFF
TRBJ1-1,TRBV19,NA,TRBD1,TGTGCCAGTAGCCCCTCCCGGGGTGGCAGGGGGCGGTTGGGGAACACTGAAGCTTTCTTT,CASSPSRGGRGRLGNTEAFF
TRBJ1-2,TRBV5-6,NA,TRBD1,TGTGCCAGCAGAGGACAGGCGGGTGGCTACACCTTC,CASRGQAGGYTF
TRBJ2-3,TRBV7-2,NA,NA,TGTGCCAGCAGCTTATTCAGCTTGAATAGTCGAGGTGCAGATACGCAGTATTTT,CASSLFSLNSRGADTQYF
TRBJ2-5,TRBV2,NA,NA,TGTGCCAGCAGGTGGGGAGGACAGCAAGAGACCCAGTACTTC,CASRWGGQQETQYF
TRBJ1-2,TRBV7-8,NA,NA,TGTGCCAGCAGCCTCCTGACAGAGAACTATGGCTACACCTTC,CASSLLTENYGYTF
TRBJ2-2,TRBV27,NA,NA,TGTGCCAGCAGTTTTGTCAGGGGGGGGAGGGCCACGAACACCGGGGAGCTGTTTTTT,CASSFVRGGRATNTGELFF
TRBJ1-2,TRBV28,few,NA,TGTGCCAGCAGCCCCCAGGGTCCCTATGGCTACACCTTC,CASSPQGPYGYTF
TRBJ2-7,TRBV11-3,NA,TRBD2,TGTGCCAGCAGCCCGGGACTAGCGGGAGCGTACGAGCAGTACTTC,CASSPGLAGAYEQYF
TRBJ1-2,TRBV5-1,NA,TRBD1,TGCGCCAGCAGCGCGGGACAGATTTATGGCTACACCTTC,CASSAGQIYGYTF
TRBJ2-7,TRBV14,NA,NA,TGTGCCAGCAGCCGGGTCGGAAGCTCCTACGAGCAGTACTTC,CASSRVGSSYEQYF
TRBJ1-3,TRBV29-1,NA,NA,TGCAGCGTTGCCGGGCAAGGAAACACCATATATTTT,CSVAGQGNTIYF
TRBJ2-7,TRBV14,NA,NA,TGTGCCAGCAGCCAAGATAGGGGCGAGCAGTACTTC,CASSQDRGEQYF
TRBJ1-1,TRBV7-9,NA,NA,TGTGCCAGCAGCTCCACATTTTTTGGGGATCTCATGAACACTGAAGCTTTCTTT,CASSSTFFGDLMNTEAFF
TRBJ1-6,TRBV6-5,NA,NA,TGTGCCAGCACTCAACGAGGGAGGTCACCCCTCCACTTT,CASTQRGRSPLHF
TRBJ1-1,TRBV6-5,few,NA,TGTGCCAGCAGTTACATTACGAACACTGAAGCTTTCTTT,CASSYITNTEAFF
TRBJ2-5,TRBV29-1,NA,TRBD2,TGCAGCGTTGGTTCTCCTAGCGGGATTTCGGGGGAGACCCAGTACTTC,CSVGSPSGISGETQYF
TRBJ2-5,TRBV7-2,NA,TRBD2,TGTGCCAGCAGCCAGCCCCCACGGGCTAGCGGACTCCAAGAGACCCAGTACTTC,CASSQPPRASGLQETQYF
TRBJ1-3,TRBV2,NA,NA,TGTGCCCGGGGGGGGTCACAGAGCTCTGGAAACACCATATATTTT,CARGGSQSSGNTIYF
TRBJ1-4,TRBV2,NA,NA,TGTGCCAGCAGTGAAAATGGCGAAAAACTGTTTTTT,CASSENGEKLFF
TRBJ2-7,TRBV7-9,NA,TRBD2,TGTGCCAGCAGTCCCGCACCTAGCGGACCTAGCTCCTACGAGCAGTACTTC,CASSPAPSGPSSYEQYF
TRBJ1-1,TRBV5-4,NA,NA,TGTGCCAGCAGCCCCCCCGGACGGAACACTGAAGCTTTCTTT,CASSPPGRNTEAFF
TRBJ2-7,TRBV6-5,once,TRBD2,TGTGCCAGCAGTTACTCTGGAGCGGGAGGAGTCTACGAGCAGTACTTC,CASSYSGAGGVYEQYF
TRBJ2-3,TRBV27,once,NA,TGTGCCAGCAGTTTGACCGCAGATACGCAGTATTTT,CASSLTADTQYF